These T cell receptor beta chains were read from a single sample in a study of blood T cell repertoires in COVID-19. The repertoire was sequenced with immunoSEQ multiplex PCR; TCRdb's copy has only in-frame clones and lacks some. The table includes 55,000 to 70,000 clones, just over 85% detected once. Sequencing used peripheral blood. These receptors were obtained from a woman aged 55-70 years with COVID-19, enrolled during active disease. The CDR3 runs from the conserved cysteine through the conserved F or W. A D gene is named only where the DNA matches it firmly.

TRBD2	TRBV10-3	TRBJ2-6	CATGLADLSGANVLTF
NA	TRBV6-2/TRBV6-3	TRBJ2-3	CASSPTRTALATDTQYF
TRBD1	TRBV6-2/TRBV6-3	TRBJ1-2	CASSSAGTGVRGYTF
NA	TRBV27	TRBJ1-2	CASSPASGGYGYTF
TRBD1	TRBV7-2	TRBJ2-3	CASSQTGGEGDTQYF
NA	TRBV28	TRBJ1-1	CASLTATDMNTEAFF
NA	TRBV10-3	TRBJ1-2	CAISDRFGYTF
NA	TRBV28	TRBJ1-5	CASSLGENQPQHF
NA	TRBV28	TRBJ1-1	CASSLALGGRGKTEAFF
TRBD1	TRBV4-1	TRBJ2-7	CASSQGAALRGQPYEQYF
NA	TRBV6-5	TRBJ2-2	CASSEPGITGELFF
NA	TRBV30	TRBJ1-1	CAWSVGARSNTEAFF
TRBD1	TRBV7-7	TRBJ2-5	CASSSIGDRGRETQYF
TRBD1	TRBV11-2	TRBJ1-1	CASCRDRNTEAFF
NA	TRBV18	TRBJ2-5	CASSPPGLVYQETQYF
NA	TRBV9	TRBJ2-1	CASSVEDSSSYNEQFF
NA	TRBV28	TRBJ1-2	CASSFEVRGYTF
NA	TRBV6-6	TRBJ2-7	CASSYEATYEQYF
NA	TRBV6-5	TRBJ2-1	CASRGLVVNEQFF
NA	TRBV6-5	TRBJ1-5	CASRLTVDQPQHF
TRBD1	TRBV7-9	TRBJ1-2	CASSVTLRDSDGYTF
TRBD1	TRBV3-1/TRBV3-2	TRBJ1-5	CASSQDTGGLNNQPQHF
TRBD1	TRBV6-1	TRBJ1-1	CASSDNRGTEAFF
TRBD2	TRBV2	TRBJ2-2	CASKGGLAGTGELFF
TRBD2	TRBV4-3	TRBJ2-3	CASSSGTSGDTQYF
NA	TRBV6-6	TRBJ1-2	CASSPGGPGYHGYTF
TRBD1	TRBV7-2	TRBJ2-2	CASSPRSGGVGELFF
NA	TRBV4-3	TRBJ1-1	CASSQDILGRRGTEAFF
NA	TRBV28	TRBJ2-2	CASSSGQNTGELFF
NA	TRBV10-3	TRBJ1-2	CAISDSGGQGGGYTF
TRBD2	TRBV24-1	TRBJ2-7	CATATSADWGEQYF
NA	TRBV10-3	TRBJ1-2	CAIRRGGIDYGYTF
NA	TRBV30	TRBJ2-7	CAWERSPLYEQYF
NA	TRBV4-1	TRBJ1-1	CASSRATGNTEAFF
NA	TRBV18	TRBJ1-3	CASSLRLEGNTIYF
NA	TRBV28	TRBJ2-7	CASHTSATSSYEQYF
NA	TRBV6-5	TRBJ2-7	CASAPTDTYEQYF
TRBD1	TRBV30	TRBJ1-3	CAWRWGRGFSGNTIYF
NA	TRBV12-3/TRBV12-4	TRBJ2-1	CASTGVKDEQFF